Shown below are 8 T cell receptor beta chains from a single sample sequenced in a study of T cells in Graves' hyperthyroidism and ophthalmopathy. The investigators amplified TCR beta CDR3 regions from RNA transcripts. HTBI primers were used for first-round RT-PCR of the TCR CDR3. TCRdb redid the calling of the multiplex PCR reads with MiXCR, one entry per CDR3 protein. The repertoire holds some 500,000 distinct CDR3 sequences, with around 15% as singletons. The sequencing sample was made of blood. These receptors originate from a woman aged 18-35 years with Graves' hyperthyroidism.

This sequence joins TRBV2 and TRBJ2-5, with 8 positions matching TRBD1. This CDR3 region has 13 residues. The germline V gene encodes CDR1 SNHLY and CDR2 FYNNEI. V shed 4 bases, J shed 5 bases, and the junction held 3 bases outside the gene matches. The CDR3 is CASSVQGEETQYF. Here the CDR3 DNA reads TGTGCCAGCAGTGTACAGGGGGAGGAGACCCAGTACTTC.

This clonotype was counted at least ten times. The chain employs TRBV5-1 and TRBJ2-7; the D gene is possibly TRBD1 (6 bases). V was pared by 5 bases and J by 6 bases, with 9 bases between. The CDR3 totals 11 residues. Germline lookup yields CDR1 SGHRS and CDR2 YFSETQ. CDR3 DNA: TGCGCCAGCAGTACAGGGCTCGAGCAGTACTTC. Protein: CASSTGLEQYF.

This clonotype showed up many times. The CDR3 DNA reads TGTGCCAGCAGCTTCGGACAGGTTCACACCATATATTTT. Encoded protein: CASSFGQVHTIYF. The V call is TRBV12-3 or TRBV12-4, the J call TRBJ1-3; 7 bases fit TRBD1. The CDR3 length is 13 residues. Germline trimming cut 6 bases from V and 8 bases from J; bases unmatched to any gene: 7.

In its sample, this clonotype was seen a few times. DNA for the CDR3: TGTGCCAGCAGGCCGCAATGGGGAAACGACAGGTACGAGCAGTACTTC. As protein: CASRPQWGNDRYEQYF. V and J are TRBV6-2 or TRBV6-3 and TRBJ2-7, with a weak D call TRBD1 (6 bases). The CDR3 extends over 16 amino acids. V was clipped by 6 bases and J by 4 bases, with 22 bases between them. Germline V CDR1 and CDR2: MNHEY, SVGEGT.

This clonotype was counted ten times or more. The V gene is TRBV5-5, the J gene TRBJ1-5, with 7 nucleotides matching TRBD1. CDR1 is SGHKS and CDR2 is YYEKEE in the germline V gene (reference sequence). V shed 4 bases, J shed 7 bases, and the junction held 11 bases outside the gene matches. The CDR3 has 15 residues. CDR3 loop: CASSSGGGAGQPQHF. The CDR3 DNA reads TGTGCCAGCAGCAGCGGAGGGGGCGCCGGGCAGCCCCAGCATTTT.

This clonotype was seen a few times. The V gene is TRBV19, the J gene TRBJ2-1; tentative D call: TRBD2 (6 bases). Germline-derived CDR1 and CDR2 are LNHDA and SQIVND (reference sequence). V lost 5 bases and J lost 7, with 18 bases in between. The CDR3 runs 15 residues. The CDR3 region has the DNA TGTGCCAGTAGTCGCAGCGGGTTAGGAGGGAATGAGCAGTTCTTC. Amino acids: CASSRSGLGGNEQFF.

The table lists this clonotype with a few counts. The CDR3 spells CASSSRWDVSTDTQYF. The CDR3 DNA reads TGTGCCAGCAGCTCCCGCTGGGACGTTAGCACAGATACGCAGTATTTT. This chain uses TRBV9 with TRBJ2-3; the D gene could be TRBD1 or TRBD2 (5 bases each). Trimming removed 4 bases from V and 0 bases from J, with 15 bases in between. This CDR3 spans 16 amino acids. Germline V gene lookup returns CDR1 SGDLS and CDR2 YYNGEE.

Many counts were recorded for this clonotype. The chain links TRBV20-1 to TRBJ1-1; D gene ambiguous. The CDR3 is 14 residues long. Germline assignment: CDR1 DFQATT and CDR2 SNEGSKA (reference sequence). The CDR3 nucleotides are TGCAGCGCCTGGTTCGGGGAGGAGAACACTGAAGCTTTCTTT. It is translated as CSAWFGEENTEAFF.